Listed below are T cell receptor beta chains from one sample, sequenced in a study of CD4 and CD8 cells across lung adenocarcinoma regions. MiXCR, run by TCRdb on the PCR reads, gives a single entry per CDR3 protein. The sample includes 4,000 to 5,000 distinct CDR3 sequences, 45% to 60% of them seen just once. Sequenced input: CD4+ T cells from the center of a lung tumor. These receptors were taken from a female donor with lung adenocarcinoma. The CD4 and CD8 labels of this study may be unreliable. Both conserved end residues are part of each CDR3. D genes are given only for firm matches. Clone size, where shown, is once, few, many, or a class for clones that have expanded.

v_gene	j_gene	d_gene	abundance	CDR3nt	CDR3aa
TRBV6-1	TRBJ1-2	.	medium-sized	TGTGCCAGCAGTAGAGGTCCTGGGACATCGAACTATGGCTACACCTTC	CASSRGPGTSNYGYTF
TRBV4-1	TRBJ2-5	TRBD2	medium-sized	TGCGCCAGCAGCCTCAATCGACTAGCGGAAGAGACCCAGTACTTC	CASSLNRLAEETQYF
TRBV6-1	TRBJ2-3	.	.	TGCGCCTGCAGGATGAGAGCCGTTAATACTCAGTATTTC	CACRMRAVNTQYF
TRBV4-1	TRBJ2-3	.	few	TGCGCCAGCAGCCGATATGCCCCAAGCACAGATACGCAGTATTTT	CASSRYAPSTDTQYF
TRBV4-1	TRBJ2-2	.	.	TGCGCCAGCAGCCAAGATTTCCGGTCCCCGAGTACCGGGGAGCTGTTTTTT	CASSQDFRSPSTGELFF
TRBV6-1	TRBJ2-3	.	.	TGTGCCAGGGGGCTGAGAGGGAAAAATACGCAGTATTTC	CARGLRGKNTQYF
TRBV4-1	TRBJ2-3	TRBD2	few	TGCGCCAGCAGTGAAGCGGGCGGGAGCAAAGATACGCAGTATTTT	CASSEAGGSKDTQYF
TRBV7-6	TRBJ2-5	.	.	TGTGCCAGCAGCTTTAACCGAGCGATTCAAGAGACCCAGTACTTC	CASSFNRAIQETQYF
TRBV20-1	TRBJ1-4	.	few	TGCAGTGCCGCTCCTTCTCTTAATGAAAAACTGTTTTTT	CSAAPSLNEKLFF
TRBV4-2	TRBJ2-3	TRBD2	.	TGTGCCAGCAGCCAAGAACAAACGGCGGGCGGGGGGGGGGCCGACGGAGGTACCCAGTATTTT	CASSQEQTAGGGGADGGTQYF
TRBV23-1	TRBJ2-4	TRBD2	.	TGCGCCGGGGACTGGCGGGGGGGCAAAGATACTCAGTACTTC	CAGDWRGGKDTQYF
TRBV7-2	TRBJ1-5	.	medium-sized	TGTGCCAGCAGCTTACTTAGCAATCAGCCCCAGCATTTT	CASSLLSNQPQHF
TRBV28	TRBJ2-4	.	.	TGTGCCAGCAGATCAGCCAAAAACATTCAGTACTTC	CASRSAKNIQYF
TRBV27	TRBJ2-5	.	.	TGTGCCAGCAGGGGGCTCGGGGCGCGAGACCAAGATACCCAGTACTTC	CASRGLGARDQDTQYF
TRBV27	TRBJ2-1	TRBD1	.	TGTGCCAGCAGCCCAGGGGGAACCGGGGCCTACAATGAGCAGTTCTTC	CASSPGGTGAYNEQFF
TRBV6-1	TRBJ2-4	.	.	TGTGCCAGCAGGCAAACCCTAGCCAAAAACATTCAGTACTTC	CASRQTLAKNIQYF
TRBV4-2	TRBJ1-2	.	.	TGTGCCAGCAGCCAAGATCAAGGGGGACCGGGCTACACCTTC	CASSQDQGGPGYTF
TRBV7-6	TRBJ2-5	.	few	TGTGCCAGCAGCCCCCCTTTCGGGCGGGGCGAGGGGGAGACCCAGTACTTC	CASSPPFGRGEGETQYF
TRBV20-1	TRBJ2-5	TRBD2	.	TGCAGTGCCGAAAGACTGTGGGCTAGCGGAGGTGGAGCGAAAGAGACCCAGTACTTC	CSAERLWASGGGAKETQYF
TRBV10-2	TRBJ2-5	.	.	TGTGCGGCCCTAGGGGCGGGTGACAAAGAGACCCAGTACTTC	CAALGAGDKETQYF
TRBV10-1	TRBJ2-1	.	.	TGCGCCAGCAGTTTAGGCACGGGGTCGCAGTTCTTC	CASSLGTGSQFF
TRBV6-8	TRBJ2-3	.	.	TGTGCCTGCAAGAGAACCGGGACAACTGGCCAAGATACGCAGTATTTC	CACKRTGTTGQDTQYF
TRBV6-1	TRBJ2-3	.	.	TGTGCCAGCAGGACACGGGGAACAGAAGATACGCAGTATTTT	CASRTRGTEDTQYF
TRBV6-1	TRBJ2-5	.	.	TGTGCCAGCTCCCCGGGTGCAGGGGTTGCAGAGACCCAGTACTTC	CASSPGAGVAETQYF
TRBV6-1	TRBJ2-1	TRBD2	.	TGTGCCAGCCGACTAGCGGGTCTTCACAATGAGCAGTTCTTC	CASRLAGLHNEQFF
TRBV6-1	TRBJ2-1	.	medium-sized	TGTGCCACCCGGCCCGGTGGCAATGAGCAGTTCTTC	CATRPGGNEQFF
TRBV27	TRBJ1-6	.	once	TGTGCCAGCACAGGGGTCTATAATTCACCCCTCCACTTT	CASTGVYNSPLHF
TRBV27	TRBJ2-2	TRBD1	.	TGTGCCAGCAGTTTACTCACAGGGGTCACCGGGGAGCTGTTTTTT	CASSLLTGVTGELFF
TRBV27	TRBJ2-1	TRBD2	.	TGTGCCAGCAGCTCGGGGAGACTAGCGGGAGAGAATGAGCAGTTCTTC	CASSSGRLAGENEQFF
TRBV4-2	TRBJ2-1	.	few	TGTGCCAGCAGCCCCGGGAGTGCGGAAGTTAGGAGTGAGCAGTTCTTC	CASSPGSAEVRSEQFF
TRBV7-8	TRBJ2-1	.	.	TGTGCCAGCAGCTTAGTCCCCGGACGATACAATGAGCAGTTCTTC	CASSLVPGRYNEQFF
TRBV7-6	TRBJ2-3	.	few	TGTGCCAGCAGCCCGATGGGAGATACGCAGTATTTT	CASSPMGDTQYF
TRBV6-5	TRBJ1-1	TRBD1	.	TGTGCCAGCTCTTACAGGGGGTATTTAAACACTGAAGCTTTCTTT	CASSYRGYLNTEAFF
TRBV27	TRBJ1-2	.	.	TGTGCCAGCAGTGTGAGGTTGGGGTTGTGGGATGGCTACACCTTC	CASSVRLGLWDGYTF
TRBV11-2	TRBJ2-5	TRBD1	.	TGTGCCAGCAGCTTATCCGCGGGACAGGGCTTTGGGGCCCAGTACTTC	CASSLSAGQGFGAQYF
TRBV27	TRBJ2-3	.	medium-sized	TGTGCCAGCAGTTTGAGCAGGGGCGTACGGATTACGCAGTATTTT	CASSLSRGVRITQYF
TRBV6-5	TRBJ2-1	.	.	TGTGCCAGCAGTTCGATAGCGGTTGGTGAGCAGTTCTTC	CASSSIAVGEQFF
TRBV7-6	TRBJ2-5	TRBD2	.	TGTGCCAGCAGCTTAGTGGGGGGGGAGCAAGAGACCCAGTACTTC	CASSLVGGEQETQYF
TRBV6-1	TRBJ2-7	TRBD2	.	TGTGCCAGCAGTCCTTCGGGACTAGGCTCCTACGAGCAGTACTTC	CASSPSGLGSYEQYF
TRBV5-3	TRBJ1-2	.	.	TGTGCCAGAAGCTATGATGAGGACCCAGCGGAAGGTGGCTACACCTTC	CARSYDEDPAEGGYTF
TRBV4-1	TRBJ2-5	.	.	TGCGCCAGCAGCCAAGGGGTACAGAGACAAGAGACCCAGTACTTC	CASSQGVQRQETQYF
TRBV4-2	TRBJ2-1	.	medium-sized	TGTGCCAGCAGCCAAAGTCAAAACAATGAGCAGTTCTTC	CASSQSQNNEQFF
TRBV3-1	TRBJ2-1	TRBD2	few	TGTGCCAGCAGCATAGCGGGAGGCGGCAATGAGCAGTTCTTC	CASSIAGGGNEQFF
TRBV7-6	TRBJ2-4	TRBD1	.	TGTGCCAGCAGCTTGGGGAGGACAGGGTCATCCAAAAACATTCAGTACTTC	CASSLGRTGSSKNIQYF
TRBV6-5	TRBJ2-3	.	large	TGTGCCAGCAGTTACTCGATCGCCGGGCGGGCAGATACGCAGTATTTT	CASSYSIAGRADTQYF